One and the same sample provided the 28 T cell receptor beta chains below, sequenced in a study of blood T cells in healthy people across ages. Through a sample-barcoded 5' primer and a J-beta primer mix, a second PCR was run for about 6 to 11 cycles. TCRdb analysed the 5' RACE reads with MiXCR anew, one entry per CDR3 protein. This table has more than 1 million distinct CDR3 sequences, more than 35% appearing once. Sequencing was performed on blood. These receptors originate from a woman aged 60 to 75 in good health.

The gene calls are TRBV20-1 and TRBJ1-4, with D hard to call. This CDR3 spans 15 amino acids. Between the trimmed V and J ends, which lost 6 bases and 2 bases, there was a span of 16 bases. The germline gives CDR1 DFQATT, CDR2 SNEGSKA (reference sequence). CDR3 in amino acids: CSALSSIGTNEKLFF. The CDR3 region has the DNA TGCAGTGCACTCTCGTCAATTGGGACTAATGAAAAACTGTTTTTT.

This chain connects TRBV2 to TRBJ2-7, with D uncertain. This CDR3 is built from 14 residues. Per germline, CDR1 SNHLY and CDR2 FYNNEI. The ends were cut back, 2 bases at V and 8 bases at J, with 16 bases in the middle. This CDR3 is CASSERTGGLKQYF. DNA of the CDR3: TGTGCCAGCAGTGAAAGGACGGGTGGGTTGAAGCAGTACTTC.

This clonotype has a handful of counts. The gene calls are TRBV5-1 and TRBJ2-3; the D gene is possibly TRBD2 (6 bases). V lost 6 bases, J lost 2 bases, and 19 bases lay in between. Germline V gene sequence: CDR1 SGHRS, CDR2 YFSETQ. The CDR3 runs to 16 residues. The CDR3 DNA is TGCGCCAGCAAAGGCGGGGTGTGGGCGTCCACAGATACGCAGTATTTT. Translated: CASKGGVWASTDTQYF.

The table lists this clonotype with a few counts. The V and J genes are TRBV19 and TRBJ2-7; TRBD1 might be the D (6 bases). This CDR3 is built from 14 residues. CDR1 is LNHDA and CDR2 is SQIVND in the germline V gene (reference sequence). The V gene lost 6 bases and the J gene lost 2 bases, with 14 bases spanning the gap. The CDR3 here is CASSARGGAYEQYF. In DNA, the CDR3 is TGTGCCAGTAGCGCCAGGGGTGGCGCCTACGAGCAGTACTTC.

CDR3 nucleotide sequence: TGTGCCATCAGAGGGGGGGGAGGAGGCAACATTCAGTACTTC. It translates to CAIRGGGGGNIQYF. This chain joins TRBV28 and TRBJ2-4; D may be TRBD2 (7 bases). The CDR3 totals 14 residues. Germline assignment: CDR1 MDHEN and CDR2 SYDVKM. The ends were cut back, 10 bases at V and 7 bases at J, with 20 bases in the middle.

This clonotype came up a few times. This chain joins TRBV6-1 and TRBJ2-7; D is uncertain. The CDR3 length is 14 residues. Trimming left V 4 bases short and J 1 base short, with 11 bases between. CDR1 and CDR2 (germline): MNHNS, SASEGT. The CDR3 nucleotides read TGTGCCAGCAGTGGAGCTGGGCCATCCTACGAGCAGTACTTC. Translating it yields CASSGAGPSYEQYF.

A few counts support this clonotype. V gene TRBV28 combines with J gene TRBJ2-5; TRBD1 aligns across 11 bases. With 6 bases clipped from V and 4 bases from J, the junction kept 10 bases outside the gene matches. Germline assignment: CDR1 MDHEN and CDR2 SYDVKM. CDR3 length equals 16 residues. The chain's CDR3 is CASRFLGTGGIETQYF. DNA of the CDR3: TGTGCCAGCAGATTTCTGGGGACAGGGGGAATAGAGACCCAGTACTTC.

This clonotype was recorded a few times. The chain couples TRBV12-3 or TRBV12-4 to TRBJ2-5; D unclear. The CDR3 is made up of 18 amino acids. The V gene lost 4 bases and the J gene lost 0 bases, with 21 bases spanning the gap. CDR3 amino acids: CASSSADVERWYQETQYF. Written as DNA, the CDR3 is TGTGCCAGCAGTTCCGCCGACGTTGAGCGATGGTACCAAGAGACCCAGTACTTC.

CDR3 sequence: CASSLGAVQFF. In nucleotides, the CDR3 is TGCGCCAGCAGCTTGGGGGCTGTCCAGTTCTTC. The chain uses TRBV5-1 and TRBJ2-1; the D is unclear. This CDR3 is built from 11 residues. Germline V gives CDR1 SGHRS, CDR2 YFSETQ. Trimming removed 0 bases from V and 13 bases from J, with 8 bases in between.

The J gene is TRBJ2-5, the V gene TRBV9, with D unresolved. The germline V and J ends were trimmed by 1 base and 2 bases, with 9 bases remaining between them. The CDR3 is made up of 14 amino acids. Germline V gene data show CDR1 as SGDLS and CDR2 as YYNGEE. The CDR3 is CASSVYGRQETQYF. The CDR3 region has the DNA TGTGCCAGCAGCGTATATGGCAGACAAGAGACCCAGTACTTC.

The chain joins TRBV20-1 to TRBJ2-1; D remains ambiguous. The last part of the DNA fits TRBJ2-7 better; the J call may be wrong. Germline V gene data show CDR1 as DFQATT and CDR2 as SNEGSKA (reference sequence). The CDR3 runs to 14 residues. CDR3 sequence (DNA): TGCAGTGCTAGATTCCCCTCACCAGACAATGAGCAGTACTTC. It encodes CSARFPSPDNEQYF.

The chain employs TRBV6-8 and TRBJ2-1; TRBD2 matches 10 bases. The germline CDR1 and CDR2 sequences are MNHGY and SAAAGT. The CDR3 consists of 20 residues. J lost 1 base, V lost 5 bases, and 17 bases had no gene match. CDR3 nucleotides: TGTGCCAGCAGTACCACTAGCGGGAAGGGGAGTAGTGGATCCTACAATGAGCAGTTCTTC. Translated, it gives CASSTTSGKGSSGSYNEQFF.

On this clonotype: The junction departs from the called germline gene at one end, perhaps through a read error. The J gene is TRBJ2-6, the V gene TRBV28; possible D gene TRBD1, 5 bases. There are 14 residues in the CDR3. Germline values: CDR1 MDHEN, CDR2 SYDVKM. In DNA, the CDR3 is TGTGCCAGCAGTTTAGGGATTGGGGCCAACGTCCCGACTTTC. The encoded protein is CASSLGIGANVPTF. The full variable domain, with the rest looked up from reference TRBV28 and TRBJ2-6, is DVKVTQSSRYLVKRTGEKVFLECVQDMDHENMFWYRQDPGLGLRLIYFSYDVKMKEKGDIPEGYSVSREKKERFSLILESASTNQTSMYLCASSLGIGANVPTFGAGSRLTVL.

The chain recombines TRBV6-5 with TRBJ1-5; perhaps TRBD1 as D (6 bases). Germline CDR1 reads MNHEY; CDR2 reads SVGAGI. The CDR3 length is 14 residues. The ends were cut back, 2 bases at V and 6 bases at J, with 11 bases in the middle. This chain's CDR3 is CASSYSRGGQPQHF. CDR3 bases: TGTGCCAGCAGTTACAGCAGGGGAGGTCAGCCCCAGCATTTT.

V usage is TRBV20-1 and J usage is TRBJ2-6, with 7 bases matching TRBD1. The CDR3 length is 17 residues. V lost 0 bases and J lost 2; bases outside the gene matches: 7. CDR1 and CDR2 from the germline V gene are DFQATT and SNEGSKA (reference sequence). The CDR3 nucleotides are TGCAGTGCTAGAGATATCAGGGGGAGCACTGGGGCCAACGTCCTGACTTTC. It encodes CSARDIRGSTGANVLTF.

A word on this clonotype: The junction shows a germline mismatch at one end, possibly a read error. This CDR3 is CSAQLAGVDMQYF. The CDR3 DNA is TGCAGTGCACAACTAGCGGGAGTGGATATGCAGTATTTT. The rearrangement uses TRBV20-1 and TRBJ2-3; 11 nucleotides agree with TRBD2. This CDR3 is built from 13 residues. Germline lookup yields CDR1 DFQATT and CDR2 SNEGSKA (reference sequence).

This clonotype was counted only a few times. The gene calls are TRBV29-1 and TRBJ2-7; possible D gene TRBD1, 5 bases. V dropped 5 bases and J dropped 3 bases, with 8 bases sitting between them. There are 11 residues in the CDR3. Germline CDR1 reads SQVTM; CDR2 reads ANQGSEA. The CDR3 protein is CSVWGGYEQYF. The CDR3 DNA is TGCAGCGTTTGGGGCGGCTACGAGCAGTACTTC.

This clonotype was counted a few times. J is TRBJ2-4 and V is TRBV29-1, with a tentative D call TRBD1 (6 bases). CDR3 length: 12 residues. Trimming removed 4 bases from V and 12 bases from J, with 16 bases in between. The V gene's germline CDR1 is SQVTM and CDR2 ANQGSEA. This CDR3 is CSVVGRGNSQYF. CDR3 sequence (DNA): TGCAGCGTTGTCGGCAGGGGTAATTCTCAGTACTTC.

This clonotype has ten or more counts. CDR3 protein: CSVGVGFYEQYF. The CDR3 DNA reads as TGCAGCGTTGGCGTAGGGTTCTACGAGCAGTACTTC. The chain is built from TRBV29-1 and TRBJ2-7; the D is unclear. CDR1 and CDR2 (germline): SQVTM, ANQGSEA. The CDR3 covers 12 residues. V lost 4 bases to trimming and J lost 3 bases, with 10 bases between them.

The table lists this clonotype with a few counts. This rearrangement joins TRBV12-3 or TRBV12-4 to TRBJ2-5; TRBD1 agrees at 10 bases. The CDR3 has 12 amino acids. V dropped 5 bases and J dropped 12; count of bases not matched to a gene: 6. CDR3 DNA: TGTGCCAGCAGTCCGGGGACAGGGGACGAGTACTTC. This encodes CASSPGTGDEYF.

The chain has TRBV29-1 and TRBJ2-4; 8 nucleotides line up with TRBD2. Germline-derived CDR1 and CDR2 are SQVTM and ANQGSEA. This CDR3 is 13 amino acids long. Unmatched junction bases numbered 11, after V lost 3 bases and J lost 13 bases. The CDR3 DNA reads TGCAGCGTTGATCTCCCTAGCGGGCGGGAGCAGTACTTC. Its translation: CSVDLPSGREQYF.

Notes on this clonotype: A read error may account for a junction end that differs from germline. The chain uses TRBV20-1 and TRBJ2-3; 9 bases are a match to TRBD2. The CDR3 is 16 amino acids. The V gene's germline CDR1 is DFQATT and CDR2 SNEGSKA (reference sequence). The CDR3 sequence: CSARVAGVGLTDAQYF. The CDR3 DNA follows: TGCAGTGCTAGGGTAGCGGGAGTAGGTCTCACAGATGCGCAGTATTTT.

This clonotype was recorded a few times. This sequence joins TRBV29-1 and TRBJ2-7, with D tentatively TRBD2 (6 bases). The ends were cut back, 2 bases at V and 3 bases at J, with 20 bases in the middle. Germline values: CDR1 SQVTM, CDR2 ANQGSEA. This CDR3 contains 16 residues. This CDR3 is CSVETAGSGHGYEQYF. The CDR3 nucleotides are TGCAGCGTTGAAACGGCGGGAAGTGGCCATGGCTACGAGCAGTACTTC.

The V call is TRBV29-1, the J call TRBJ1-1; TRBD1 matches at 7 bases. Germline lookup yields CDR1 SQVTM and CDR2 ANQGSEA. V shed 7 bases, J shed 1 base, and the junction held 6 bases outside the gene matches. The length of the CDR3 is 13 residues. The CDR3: CSGPGQPNTEAFF. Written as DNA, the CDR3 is TGCAGCGGACCGGGACAGCCGAACACTGAAGCTTTCTTT. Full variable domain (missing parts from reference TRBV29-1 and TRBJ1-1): SAVISQKPSRDICQRGTSLTIQCQVDSQVTMMFWYRQQPGQSLTLIATANQGSEATYESGFVIDKFPISRPNLTFSTLTVSNMSPEDSSIYLCSGPGQPNTEAFFGQGTRLTVV.

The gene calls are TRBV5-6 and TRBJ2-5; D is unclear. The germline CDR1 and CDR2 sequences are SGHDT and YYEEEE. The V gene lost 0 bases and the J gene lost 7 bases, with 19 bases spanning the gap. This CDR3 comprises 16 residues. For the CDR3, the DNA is TGTGCCAGCAGCTTGGCCAGCTCTGAGCGCTTGGGGACCCAGTACTTC. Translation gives CASSLASSERLGTQYF. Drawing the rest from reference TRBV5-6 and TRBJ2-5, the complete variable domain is DAGVTQSPTHLIKTRGQQVTLRCSPKSGHDTVSWYQQALGQGPQFIFQYYEEEERQRGNFPDRFSGHQFPNYSSELNVNALLLGDSALYLCASSLASSERLGTQYFGPGTRLLVL.

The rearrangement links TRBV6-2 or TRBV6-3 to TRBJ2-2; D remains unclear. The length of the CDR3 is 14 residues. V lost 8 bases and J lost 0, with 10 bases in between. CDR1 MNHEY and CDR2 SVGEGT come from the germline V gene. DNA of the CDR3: TGTGCCAGCGCTTGGCAAGCGAACACCGGGGAGCTGTTTTTT. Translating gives CASAWQANTGELFF.

This CDR3 reads CASSLKGRGDTQYF. The CDR3 DNA reads as TGTGCCAGCAGCTTAAAGGGACGCGGGGATACGCAGTATTTT. The chain has TRBV7-2 and TRBJ2-3; D may match TRBD1 or TRBD2 (5 bases each). Per germline, CDR1 SGHTA and CDR2 FQGNSA. Trimming stripped 2 bases from V and 6 bases from J, with 12 bases between. The CDR3 spans 14 residues.

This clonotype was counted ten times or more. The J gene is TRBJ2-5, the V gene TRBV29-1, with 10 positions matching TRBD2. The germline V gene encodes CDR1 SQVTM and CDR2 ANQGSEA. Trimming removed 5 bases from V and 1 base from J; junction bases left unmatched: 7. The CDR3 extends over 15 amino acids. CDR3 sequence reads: CSVHGLAELQETQYF. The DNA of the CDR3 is TGCAGCGTTCACGGACTAGCGGAACTCCAAGAGACCCAGTACTTC.